This T cell receptor (beta chain) was captured by sequencing in a study of long-term antiretroviral therapy in people with HIV. CDR1 and CDR2 from the germline V gene are LGHNT and FRNRAP. The CDR3 has 15 amino acids. V lost 6 bases, J lost 9 bases, and 11 bases stayed unmatched. This clone was detected a few times. Assay version v3.0 of immunoSEQ was used, and it was run at survey level. Only in-frame clones appear in the TCRdb table, and some are missing; sequencing was by immunoSEQ multiplex PCR. Counted here are some 12,000 clones, around 88% occurring once; the ten biggest clones make up about 20%. United States facilities provided treatment to all participants with HIV.

Sequences were derived from unsorted PBMCs, sampled 0.2 years before starting antiretroviral therapy. The chain recombines TRBV12-5 with TRBJ2-1, with 10 bases that match TRBD1. This clonotype originated in a woman in her thirties or forties with HIV. CDR3 sequence reads: CASGTEDRGSGEQFF. DNA of the CDR3: TGTGCTAGTGGAACAGAGGACAGGGGGTCGGGTGAGCAGTTCTTC.